Listed below are T cell receptor beta chains from one sample, sequenced in a study of human T cells and chemical hapten exposure. MiXCR, applied by TCRdb to the RACE reads, yields one record per CDR3 protein. The sample comprises under 300,000 distinct CDR3 sequences, around 7.3% of which are singletons, and more than 1% rests with the top ten. The source was whole blood, collected in connection with sensitization to the hapten diphenylcyclopropenone (DPC). Receptors were obtained from a man between 18 and 35 years old with alopecia areata. Some clones in this sample may be carry-over from other donors' samples. Each CDR3 is given with its conserved first and last residue. D genes are given only for firm matches.

CDR3 protein	D gene	CDR3 length	V gene
CASSPGDGSNQPQHF	-	15	TRBV9
CASSSTGQATDTQYF	TRBD1	15	TRBV12-3/TRBV12-4
CASSPGPYYGYTF	-	13	TRBV12-3/TRBV12-4
CASSYGRPNIQYF	-	13	TRBV6-2/TRBV6-3
CASSVGQNIQYF	-	12	TRBV6-2/TRBV6-3
CASTSSGGPSYDEQFF	TRBD2	16	TRBV28
CASSLAVSSNQPQHF	-	15	TRBV7-2
CASSLGGRGSTDTQYF	-	16	TRBV5-5
CASSDSGGTDTQYF	TRBD2	14	TRBV25-1
CSAGRYLIRAIGETQYF	-	17	TRBV20-1
CASSVEGLAPTF	TRBD2	12	TRBV9
CASSPGQGAAGNQPQHF	TRBD1	17	TRBV7-9
CASNSGANTIQYF	-	13	TRBV12-3/TRBV12-4
CASSLSYSGGSSYEQYF	TRBD2	17	TRBV28
CSASPSGKPEAFF	-	13	TRBV20-1
CASSLSPTSSYEQYF	-	15	TRBV13
CASNHRVVYRMNEQFF	-	16	TRBV27
CASSAGVPQGEQYF	-	14	TRBV9
CASTFQRLGNTEAFF	-	15	TRBV12-3/TRBV12-4
CASIKGRADEQFF	-	13	TRBV12-3/TRBV12-4
CASRPGQGGDQPQHF	TRBD1	15	TRBV6-1
CSVRPTASYEQYF	-	13	TRBV29-1
CASSASITFRGVRNEQFF	-	18	TRBV6-1
CSASLAGEQFF	TRBD2	11	TRBV20-1
CASSSDLPAKNIQYF	-	15	TRBV7-9
CASSQAYGTGNTIYF	-	15	TRBV4-3
CASNSLGTGGSPLHF	TRBD1	15	TRBV9
CSVKTSGEAYEQYF	TRBD2	14	TRBV29-1
CASRRGQGADQETQYF	TRBD1	16	TRBV7-8
CASSQVWRGTNEKLFF	-	16	TRBV4-1
CASSQEKRGGLYEQFF	TRBD2	16	TRBV4-1
CASSLSTADSPLHF	-	14	TRBV7-2
CAISESNRNGYTF	-	13	TRBV10-3
CASSLSGTGTSYTQYF	TRBD1	16	TRBV5-1
CASSLAIASGNTIYF	-	15	TRBV7-2
CASGLAGASGTDTQYF	TRBD2	16	TRBV28
CASRPTTYSSQHF	-	13	TRBV6-2/TRBV6-3
CASVRAGGSNQPQHF	TRBD1	15	TRBV19
CASSYRDPSGIQYF	-	14	TRBV5-6
CVSSRGTGTSTDTQYF	TRBD1	16	TRBV12-3/TRBV12-4
CASTQDRAREQFF	TRBD1	13	TRBV7-2
CASSPTGGIGTDTQYF	TRBD1	16	TRBV3-1
CASSQDIFGGRQNQPQHF	-	18	TRBV4-3
CASRPVYQGNTIYF	-	14	TRBV6-5
CSARDILKVPNTEAFF	-	16	TRBV20-1
CSARDLVGIEPSTDTQYF	-	18	TRBV20-1
CASRGGLSYNEQFF	-	14	TRBV12-3/TRBV12-4
CASSSLHKQYF	-	11	TRBV28
CASSQVFREEQYF	-	13	TRBV4-1
CSVARQVSYNEQFF	-	14	TRBV29-1
CSARYGKNTEAFF	-	13	TRBV20-1
CSATQDNVNGEAFF	-	14	TRBV20-1
CASSLKAGGPTGELFF	TRBD2	16	TRBV7-2
CATSETTGADTQYF	-	14	TRBV24-1
CATSDRDRQPQHF	-	13	TRBV24-1
CASSQSGQETQYF	-	13	TRBV12-3/TRBV12-4
CASSGGVRTGYTF	-	13	TRBV2
CSVLDRVANTGELFF	TRBD1	15	TRBV29-1
CASSQGNFGRNSSYEQYF	-	18	TRBV4-1
CASSLPGGSWAFF	-	13	TRBV11-2